This TCR beta chain was captured by sequencing in a study of T-cell memory formation after mild COVID-19. MiXCR was run by TCRdb on the 5' RACE reads, yielding one entry per CDR3 protein. The table records fewer than 70,000 distinct CDR3 sequences, roughly 9.5% of them present only once. With respect to this clonotype: The target antigen is unknown.

Points from the study as a whole: Contracting clones, day 15 to 85, had balanced CD4/CD8, and later expanders favored CD4+. Cross-reactive memory appears to have joined, as suggested by some responding clones showing up in pre-infection memory.

Material for sequencing was PBMCs or a T cell subset sorted from them (not recorded which). The TCR comes from a man aged 18 to 35 who had mild COVID-19 (a few samples of this study predate the infection). Cell type and time point are not known.

The CDR3 here is CASSLAGDTGELFF. CDR3 sequence (DNA): TGTGCCAGCAGCCTAGCGGGCGACACCGGGGAGCTGTTTTTT. The rearrangement uses TRBV12-3 or TRBV12-4 and TRBJ2-2; 8 bases line up with TRBD2. V lost 6 bases to trimming and J lost 3 bases; unmatched junction nucleotides: 3. The CDR3 covers 14 residues.